The 11 T cell receptor beta chains below all came from one sample that was sequenced in a study of T cell responses to AZD1222 COVID-19 vaccine (dated by TCRdb to the early 2020s). The time point label corresponds to: baseline before first vaccination. Library preparation employed the immunoSEQ multiplex PCR assay. In its TCRdb copy, this immuneACCESS table keeps in-frame sequences only and misses some clones. Where compared with another copy, unresolved V genes explain less than half of these, and the others have no known cause. A total of around 100,000 clones appear in this sample, more than 85% of them only once. Of the sample, roughly 1.1% is held by the ten largest clones. Source: peripheral blood, taken on day 0 of AZD1222 vaccination. The receptors were sampled from an adult in good health.

The V and J genes are TRBV7-6 and TRBJ2-5; D not resolved. Germline CDR1 and CDR2: SGHVS and FNYEAQ. The CDR3 sequence is 13 residues long. V gave up 1 base and J gave up 5 bases, with 8 bases separating them. CDR3 sequence: CASSLGRWETQYF. The CDR3 DNA sequence: TGTGCCAGCAGCTTAGGGCGATGGGAGACCCAGTACTTC.

The gene calls are TRBV27 and TRBJ2-7; tentatively, D is TRBD1 or TRBD2 (5 bases each). The germline gives CDR1 MNHEY, CDR2 SMNVEV (reference sequence). Deletions cut 1 base from V and 2 bases from J, with 9 bases between. This CDR3 comprises 14 residues. The CDR3 DNA follows: TGTGCCAGCAGTTTATGGGACGGGCCCTACGAGCAGTACTTC. The encoded protein is CASSLWDGPYEQYF.

The chain carries TRBV6-4 and TRBJ1-1; 8 bases fit TRBD1. The CDR3 runs to 16 residues. V shed 0 bases and J 4 bases; nucleotides not matched to a gene: 7. The germline V gene encodes CDR1 MRHNA and CDR2 SNTAGT. CDR3 sequence (DNA): TGTGCCAGCAGTGACTCTGGCGGCAGGGGGCTCACTGAAGCTTTCTTT. The encoded protein is CASSDSGGRGLTEAFF.

In its sample, this clone was seen once. This rearrangement joins TRBV27 to TRBJ2-2; 14 nucleotides agree with TRBD2. V was pared by 7 bases and J by 7 bases, with 8 bases of the junction left unmatched. The CDR3 has 16 amino acids. Germline CDR1 is MNHEY and CDR2 is SMNVEV (reference sequence). This CDR3 is CASIAGGLAGVGELFF. DNA of the CDR3: TGTGCCAGCATCGCTGGGGGACTAGCGGGAGTCGGGGAGCTGTTTTTT.

This clone was detected only a few times. The chain carries TRBV9 and TRBJ2-2; D is perhaps TRBD2 (6 bases). Germline assignment: CDR1 SGDLS and CDR2 YYNGEE. V lost 6 bases, J lost 7 bases, and 16 bases lay in between. This CDR3 comprises 14 residues. CDR3 nucleotide sequence: TGTGCCAGCAACCTCCGCGGGGTGGACGGGGAGCTGTTTTTT. Translated: CASNLRGVDGELFF.

V and J are TRBV6-5 and TRBJ2-7; D gene uncertain. This CDR3 is built from 13 residues. V lost 4 bases and J lost 1, with 8 bases in between. CDR1 MNHEY and CDR2 SVGAGI come from the germline V gene. CDR3 nucleotide sequence: TGTGCCAGCAGTTTGAGTGGGTCCTACGAGCAGTACTTC. Its protein is CASSLSGSYEQYF.

This clone was picked up one time. The V call is TRBV11-2, the J call TRBJ2-2, with D perhaps TRBD1 (5 bases). Trimming shortened V by 4 bases and J by 2 bases, and 8 bases separated the two germline ends. Germline CDR1 reads SGHAT; CDR2 reads FQNNGV. The CDR3 is made up of 14 amino acids. The CDR3 spells CASSSDRNTGELFF. CDR3 coding DNA: TGTGCCAGCAGCTCCGACAGAAACACCGGGGAGCTGTTTTTT.

The chain uses TRBV30 and TRBJ1-1, with TRBD1 matching over 7 bases. In germline, CDR1 is GTSNPN, CDR2 SVGIG (reference sequence). The trim removed 7 bases at V and 6 bases at J, leaving 8 bases unmatched. The CDR3 spans 12 residues. The CDR3 DNA follows: TGTGCCTATTGGAGGGGGACAGCTGAAGCTTTCTTT. Amino acid sequence: CAYWRGTAEAFF.

The J gene is TRBJ2-3, the V gene TRBV19; unclear D gene. Per the germline V gene, CDR1 is LNHDA and CDR2 is SQIVND (reference sequence). V was shortened by 1 base and J by 2 bases, with 13 bases between the two germline ends. The CDR3 length is 16 residues. CDR3 sequence (DNA): TGTGCCAGTAGTATAGGCGGCGGCCAACTCACAGATACGCAGTATTTT. Translation gives CASSIGGGQLTDTQYF.

This clone was seen a single time. The chain uses TRBV7-6 and TRBJ2-1; 8 nucleotides agree with TRBD2. The germline CDR1 and CDR2 sequences are SGHVS and FNYEAQ. CDR3 size: 16 residues. Losses at the gene ends were 1 base for V and 4 bases for J; bases not matched to a gene: 6. CDR3 sequence reads: CASSLEGGRLYNEQFF. CDR3 nucleotides: TGTGCCAGCAGCTTAGAAGGCGGGAGGCTTTACAATGAGCAGTTCTTC.

The V and J genes are TRBV7-3 and TRBJ2-2; no clear D. Trimming cost V 5 bases and J 7 bases, with 11 bases left between them. Germline assignment: CDR1 SGHTA and CDR2 FQGTGA. The CDR3 sequence is 13 residues long. Written as DNA, the CDR3 is TGTGCCAGCAGCCCGACTCGAATCGGGGAGCTGTTTTTT. Its protein product is CASSPTRIGELFF.